This TCR beta chain emerged from a study of CD8 T cells in ankylosing spondylitis. Study findings and constraints: Disease-linked clones were found to be CD8+ and relatively rare in peripheral blood.

The V and J ends lost 2 bases and 3 bases respectively, with 25 bases between them. The CDR3 totals 19 residues. Germline assignment: CDR1 MNHNS and CDR2 SASEGT. As for this clonotype: Its cognate antigen is unknown.

TCRdb reanalysed the 5' RACE reads using MiXCR and keeps one entry per CDR3 protein. The table records under 150,000 distinct CDR3 sequences, roughly 8.4% of them present only once. The sequence was collected from a male donor with ankylosing spondylitis. Sequencing was carried out using synovial fluid, either unsorted or a sorted T cell fraction (not recorded which). This rearrangement joins TRBV6-1 to TRBJ1-2; D is perhaps TRBD1 (5 bases). The CDR3 sequence: CASSEFSRVSRRGYYGYTF. CDR3 coding DNA: TGTGCCAGCAGTGAATTTTCTCGGGTTTCTCGGAGGGGATACTATGGCTACACCTTC.